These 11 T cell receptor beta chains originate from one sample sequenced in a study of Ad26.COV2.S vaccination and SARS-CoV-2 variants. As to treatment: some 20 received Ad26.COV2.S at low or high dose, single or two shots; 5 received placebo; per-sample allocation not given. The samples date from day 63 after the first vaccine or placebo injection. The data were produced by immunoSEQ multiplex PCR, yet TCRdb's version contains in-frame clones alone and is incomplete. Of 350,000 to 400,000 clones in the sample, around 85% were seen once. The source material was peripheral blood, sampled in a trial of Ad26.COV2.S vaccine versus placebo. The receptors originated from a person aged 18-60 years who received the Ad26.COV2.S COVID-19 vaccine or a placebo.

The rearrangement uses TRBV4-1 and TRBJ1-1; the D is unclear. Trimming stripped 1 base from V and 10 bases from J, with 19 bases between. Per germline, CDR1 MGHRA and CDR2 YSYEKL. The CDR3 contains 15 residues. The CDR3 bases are TGCGCCAGCAGCCAAGTATTTTCGAGCGGGGTCGCAGCTTTCTTT. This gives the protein CASSQVFSSGVAAFF.

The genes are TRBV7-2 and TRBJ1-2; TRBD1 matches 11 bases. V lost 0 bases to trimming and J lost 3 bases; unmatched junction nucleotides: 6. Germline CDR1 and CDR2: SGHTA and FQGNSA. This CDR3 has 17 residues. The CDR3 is CASSLARDRGNDYGYTF. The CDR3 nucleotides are TGTGCCAGCAGCTTAGCACGGGACAGGGGGAACGACTATGGCTACACCTTC.

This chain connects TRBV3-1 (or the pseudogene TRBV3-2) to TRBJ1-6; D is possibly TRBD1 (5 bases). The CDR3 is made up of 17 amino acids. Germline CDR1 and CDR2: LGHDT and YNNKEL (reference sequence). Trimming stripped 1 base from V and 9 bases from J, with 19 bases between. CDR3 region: CASSQGVLGAVGSPLHF. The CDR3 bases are TGTGCCAGCAGCCAAGGGGTATTAGGGGCAGTGGGTTCACCCCTCCACTTT.

Here the CDR3 DNA reads TGTGCCAGCAGCAGAGACAGGGCTGATACGCAGTATTTT. Translated: CASSRDRADTQYF. The gene calls are TRBV11-2 and TRBJ2-3; 7 bases align to TRBD1. The CDR3 totals 13 residues. From germline, CDR1 is SGHAT and CDR2 FQNNGV. Germline trimming cut 5 bases from V and 6 bases from J; bases unmatched to any gene: 5. Full variable domain (outside the CDR3, taken from reference TRBV11-2 and TRBJ2-3): EAGVAQSPRYKIIEKRQSVAFWCNPISGHATLYWYQQILGQGPKLLIQFQNNGVVDDSQLPKDRFSAERLKGVDSTLKIQPAKLEDSAVYLCASSRDRADTQYFGPGTRLTVL.

The CDR3 protein is CASSLVGDVGPPLHF. The CDR3 DNA reads as TGTGCCAGCAGCTTGGTGGGGGACGTGGGACCACCCCTCCACTTT. The chain carries TRBV5-4 and TRBJ1-6; D is perhaps TRBD1 (5 bases). Germline lookup yields CDR1 SGHNT and CDR2 YYREEE (reference sequence). The V end lost 0 bases, the J end lost 11 bases, and 15 bases lay between the germline ends. The CDR3 totals 15 residues.

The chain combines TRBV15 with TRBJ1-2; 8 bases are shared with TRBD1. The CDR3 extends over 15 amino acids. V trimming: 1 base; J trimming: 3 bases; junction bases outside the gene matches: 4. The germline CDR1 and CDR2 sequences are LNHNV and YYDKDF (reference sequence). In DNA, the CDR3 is TGTGCCACCAGCAGAGTCGCAGGGGGCGACTATGGCTACACCTTC. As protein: CATSRVAGGDYGYTF.

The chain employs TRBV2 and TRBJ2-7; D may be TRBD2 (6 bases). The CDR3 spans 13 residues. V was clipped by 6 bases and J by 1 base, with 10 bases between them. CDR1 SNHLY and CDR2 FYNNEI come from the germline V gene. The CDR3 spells CASSPSVSYEQYF. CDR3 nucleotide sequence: TGTGCCAGCAGCCCTAGCGTTTCCTACGAGCAGTACTTC.

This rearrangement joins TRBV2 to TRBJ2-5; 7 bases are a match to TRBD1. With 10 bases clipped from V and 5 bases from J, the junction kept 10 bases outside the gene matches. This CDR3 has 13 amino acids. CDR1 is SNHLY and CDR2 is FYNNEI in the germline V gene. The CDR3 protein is CATAKQGVETQYF. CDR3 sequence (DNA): TGTGCCACCGCCAAGCAGGGGGTCGAGACCCAGTACTTC. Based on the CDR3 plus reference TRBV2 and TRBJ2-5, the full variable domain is EPEVTQTPSHQVTQMGQEVILRCVPISNHLYFYWYRQILGQKVEFLVSFYNNEISEKSEIFDDQFSVERPDGSNFTLKIRSTKLEDSAMYFCATAKQGVETQYFGPGTRLLVL.

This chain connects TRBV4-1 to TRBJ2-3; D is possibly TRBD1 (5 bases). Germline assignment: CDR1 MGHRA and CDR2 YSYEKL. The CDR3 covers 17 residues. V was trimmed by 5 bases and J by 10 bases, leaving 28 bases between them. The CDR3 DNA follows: TGCGCCAGCAGCTCCCCCTTCCTCGACAGCGAGAAATACGCGCAGTATTTT. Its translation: CASSSPFLDSEKYAQYF.

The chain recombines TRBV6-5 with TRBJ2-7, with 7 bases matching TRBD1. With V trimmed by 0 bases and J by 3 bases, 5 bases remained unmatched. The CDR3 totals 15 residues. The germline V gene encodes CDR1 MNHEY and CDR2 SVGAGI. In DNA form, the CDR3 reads TGTGCCAGCAGTTACTCAAACAGGGGAAGCTACGAGCAGTACTTC. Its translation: CASSYSNRGSYEQYF.

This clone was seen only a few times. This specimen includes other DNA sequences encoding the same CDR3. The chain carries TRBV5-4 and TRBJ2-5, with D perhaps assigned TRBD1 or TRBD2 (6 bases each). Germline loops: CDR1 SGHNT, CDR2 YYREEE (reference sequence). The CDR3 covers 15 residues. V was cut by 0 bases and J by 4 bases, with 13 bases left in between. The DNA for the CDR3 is TGTGCCAGCAGCTTGGGCTCGGGGGCCGGAGAGACCCAGTACTTC. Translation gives CASSLGSGAGETQYF.